This is a list of T cell receptor beta chains from one sample in a study of T-cell reconstitution after alpha-beta-depleted transplantation in children. In TCRdb, the PCR reads were re-called with MiXCR into one record per CDR3 protein. This table holds around 94,000 distinct CDR3 sequences, 7% to 8% found once. Sample: PBMCs, taken before TCRalphabeta/CD19-depleted stem cell transplant. Source of these receptors: a boy younger than 10 with acute lymphoblastic leukemia, due to receive a stem cell transplant. The CDR3 runs from the conserved cysteine through the conserved F or W. D genes are given only for firm matches. Only some rows state a clone size, as once, few, many or a class for expanded clones.

CDR3 | DNA | D | V | size | J
CSARVTDRVKPQHF | TGCAGTGCTAGGGTGACCGACAGGGTGAAGCCCCAGCATTTT | TRBD1 | TRBV20-1 | once | TRBJ1-5
CASREGQGSGELFF | TGTGCCAGCAGAGAAGGACAGGGCAGCGGGGAGCTGTTTTTT | TRBD1 | TRBV2 | many | TRBJ2-2
CASSFTGTQETQYF | TGTGCCAGCTCGTTTACAGGGACCCAAGAGACCCAGTACTTC | NA | TRBV18 | many | TRBJ2-5
CASSPLAGYEQYF | TGTGCCAGCTCACCGTTGGCGGGATACGAGCAGTACTTC | NA | TRBV18 | medium-sized | TRBJ2-7
CASSEGGGGNQPQHF | TGTGCCAGTAGTGAAGGGGGTGGGGGCAATCAGCCCCAGCATTTT | NA | TRBV19 | NA | TRBJ1-5
CASSSRDIMNTEAFF | TGCGCCAGCAGCTCGAGAGACATTATGAACACTGAAGCTTTCTTT | NA | TRBV5-1 | NA | TRBJ1-1
CSVVFRGGADTQYF | TGCAGCGTTGTATTTCGGGGAGGGGCAGATACGCAGTATTTT | TRBD2 | TRBV29-1 | many | TRBJ2-3
CASRGLVTETQYF | TGTGCCAGCAGAGGACTAGTCACAGAGACCCAGTACTTC | TRBD2 | TRBV12-3/TRBV12-4 | many | TRBJ2-5
CASSQDPRVGSRAVNEQFF | TGTGCCAGCAGCCAAGATCCCCGCGTGGGGAGCAGGGCGGTCAATGAGCAGTTCTTC | NA | TRBV4-2 | many | TRBJ2-1
CASSQDRQTAVYTF | TGCGCCAGCAGCCAAGATCGTCAGACAGCCGTCTACACCTTC | NA | TRBV4-3 | few | TRBJ1-2
CASSITDTQYF | TGTGCCAGCAGCATCACAGATACGCAGTATTTT | NA | TRBV13 | many | TRBJ2-3
CASSRFGDSNQPQHF | TGTGCCAGCAGCCGTTTTGGGGATAGCAATCAGCCCCAGCATTTT | NA | TRBV6-1 | few | TRBJ1-5
CASSLAMDTQYF | TGTGCCAGCAGCTTGGCCATGGATACGCAGTATTTT | NA | TRBV5-8 | few | TRBJ2-3
CAISESSGSPYNEQFF | TGTGCCATCAGTGAGTCGTCAGGTTCGCCTTACAATGAGCAGTTCTTC | NA | TRBV10-3 | many | TRBJ2-1
CSVEAGGIQETQYF | TGCAGTGTTGAGGCGGGGGGCATTCAAGAGACCCAGTACTTC | TRBD2 | TRBV20-1 | few | TRBJ2-5
CASSFQLTGELFF | TGTGCCAGCAGTTTTCAGCTCACCGGGGAGCTGTTTTTT | NA | TRBV27 | many | TRBJ2-2
CATSSGGNSGANVLTF | TGCGCCACCTCGTCAGGGGGCAACTCTGGGGCCAACGTCCTGACTTTC | TRBD1 | TRBV5-1 | many | TRBJ2-6
CASSPADSYEQYF | TGTGCCAGCTCACCGGCCGACTCCTACGAGCAGTACTTC | NA | TRBV18 | NA | TRBJ2-7
CASKHSSSPGGEQFF | TGTGCCAGCAAGCACTCCTCTTCCCCGGGCGGTGAGCAGTTCTTC | NA | TRBV6-4 | few | TRBJ2-1
CASSPDFGQQETQYF | TGTGCCAGCAGCCCTGATTTCGGGCAGCAAGAGACCCAGTACTTC | NA | TRBV27 | many | TRBJ2-5
CASGSAGSNQPQHF | TGTGCCAGCGGCTCAGCCGGGAGCAATCAGCCCCAGCATTTT | NA | TRBV5-5 | few | TRBJ1-5
CASSFGGGYEQYF | TGTGCCAGCAGCTTCGGCGGCGGATACGAGCAGTACTTC | NA | TRBV11-2 | NA | TRBJ2-7
CASSPMTGGNTIYF | TGTGCCAGCAGCCCCATGACCGGAGGAAACACCATATATTTT | NA | TRBV3-1 | NA | TRBJ1-3
CASSSFGTGVYEQYF | TGTGCCAGCAGTTCGTTTGGGACAGGGGTCTACGAGCAGTACTTC | TRBD1 | TRBV11-1 | NA | TRBJ2-7
CASCRAGGYNEQFF | TGTGCCAGCTGCCGCGCGGGTGGCTACAATGAGCAGTTCTTC | NA | TRBV6-1 | NA | TRBJ2-1
CSTPGIGRQETQYF | TGCAGCACCCCCGGGATAGGCAGACAAGAGACCCAGTACTTC | NA | TRBV29-1 | NA | TRBJ2-5
CASSADRTYNSPLHF | TGCGCCAGCAGCGCTGACAGGACCTATAATTCACCCCTCCACTTT | NA | TRBV5-1 | many | TRBJ1-6
CASSSRQGHQPQHF | TGTGCCAGCAGCTCCCGACAGGGGCATCAGCCCCAGCATTTT | TRBD1 | TRBV7-2 | many | TRBJ1-5
CASSQEYRVNEKLFF | TGTGCCAGCAGCCAGGAATACAGGGTTAATGAAAAACTGTTTTTT | NA | TRBV4-2 | NA | TRBJ1-4
CAASRGPPGSNEQFF | TGTGCCGCATCGAGGGGGCCCCCTGGGAGCAATGAGCAGTTCTTC | TRBD1 | TRBV7-9 | many | TRBJ2-1
CSARDTGSWEQYF | TGCAGTGCTAGGGATACAGGGTCCTGGGAGCAGTACTTC | NA | TRBV20-1 | many | TRBJ2-7
CASSLVAPNTGELFF | TGTGCCAGCAGCTTAGTGGCGCCGAACACCGGGGAGCTGTTTTTT | NA | TRBV7-2 | NA | TRBJ2-2
CASSLSENTEAFF | TGCGCCAGCAGCTTGAGTGAGAACACTGAAGCTTTCTTT | NA | TRBV5-1 | many | TRBJ1-1
CAISESGRPYGYTF | TGTGCCATCAGTGAGTCGGGCAGGCCATATGGCTACACCTTC | NA | TRBV10-3 | many | TRBJ1-2
CSAPPPRTPLTDTQYF | TGCAGTGCTCCTCCCCCCCGGACACCCCTCACAGATACGCAGTATTTT | NA | TRBV20-1 | NA | TRBJ2-3
CASSSGTGFGLPQETQYF | TGTGCCAGCAGCTCCGGGACAGGGTTTGGGCTCCCCCAAGAGACCCAGTACTTC | TRBD1 | TRBV7-3 | NA | TRBJ2-5